These 18 T cell receptor beta chains were sequenced from one sample in a study of CD8 T cells in Susac syndrome. RNA in amounts of roughly 0.5 to 1 ug was reverse transcribed with random hexamers. TCRdb reprocessed the immunoSEQ multiplex PCR reads via MiXCR and lists one record per CDR3 protein. The repertoire includes 150,000 to 190,000 distinct CDR3 sequences, 85% to 95% of them detected once, and 0.16% sits in the top ten. The source material was CD4+ T cells from PBMCs. The receptors stem from a human donor with Susac syndrome.

The J gene is TRBJ2-1, the V gene TRBV6-5; 9 positions match TRBD1. This CDR3 has 15 residues. The germline gives CDR1 MNHEY, CDR2 SVGAGI. Unmatched junction bases numbered 3, after V lost 2 bases and J lost 4 bases. CDR3 sequence: CASSYGQGFYNEQFF. CDR3 in DNA: TGTGCCAGCAGTTACGGACAGGGGTTTTACAATGAGCAGTTCTTC.

V and J are TRBV20-1 and TRBJ1-2, with 7 bases lining up with TRBD1. There are 13 residues in the CDR3. Germline V CDR1 and CDR2: DFQATT, SNEGSKA (reference sequence). Germline trimming cut 4 bases from V and 8 bases from J; bases unmatched to any gene: 10. The CDR3 nucleotides read TGCAGTGCTAAAAGCCGGGACAGAGGAGGCTACACCTTC. This sequence encodes CSAKSRDRGGYTF.

V and J are TRBV27 and TRBJ2-2; D not certain. This CDR3 comprises 13 residues. Trimming took off 2 bases at V and 4 bases at J, with 5 bases between the two ends. Germline assignment: CDR1 MNHEY and CDR2 SMNVEV (reference sequence). The CDR3 DNA reads TGTGCCAGCAGTTTAGAGGTCACCGGGGAGCTGTTTTTT. Protein: CASSLEVTGELFF.

The chain has TRBV6-2 or TRBV6-3 and TRBJ1-2; no clear D gene. In germline, CDR1 is MNHEY, CDR2 SVGEGT. The CDR3 contains 13 residues. V shed 7 bases and J shed 8 bases, with 17 bases lying between them. Here the CDR3 DNA reads TGTGCCAGCACCTCCCGTGGTGGCCCCGGCTACACCTTC. It yields the protein CASTSRGGPGYTF.

The CDR3 here is CSVVSGTGGITEAFF. The CDR3, as DNA: TGCAGCGTTGTTTCTGGGACGGGGGGGATCACTGAAGCTTTCTTT. The genes are TRBV29-1 and TRBJ1-1, with D perhaps TRBD1 (5 bases). CDR1 is SQVTM and CDR2 is ANQGSEA in the germline V gene. CDR3 size: 15 residues. Trimming removed 4 bases at V and 4 bases at J, with 19 bases between.

The rearrangement uses TRBV20-1 and TRBJ1-1; unclear D gene. The V end lost 3 bases, the J end lost 7 bases, and 9 bases lay between the germline ends. Germline V gene lookup returns CDR1 DFQATT and CDR2 SNEGSKA (reference sequence). This CDR3 is built from 11 residues. CDR3 nucleotide sequence: TGCAGTGCTAGGATCGGGGTTGAAGCTTTCTTT. Its translation: CSARIGVEAFF.

The rearrangement joins TRBV7-8 to TRBJ2-5; TRBD2 matches 11 bases. With V trimmed by 4 bases and J by 4 bases, 11 bases remained unmatched. The CDR3 totals 17 residues. Germline lookup yields CDR1 SGHVS and CDR2 FQNEAQ. For the CDR3, the DNA is TGTGCCAGCAGCTCATGGGGTAGCGGGGGGGCCCGAGAGACCCAGTACTTC. It translates to CASSSWGSGGARETQYF.

The chain recombines TRBV7-9 with TRBJ2-5; TRBD1 matches 8 bases. This CDR3 is 15 amino acids long. Germline V lookup: CDR1 SEHNR, CDR2 FQNEAQ (reference sequence). The V gene end was trimmed by 5 bases and the J gene end by 4 bases; junction bases not matched to a gene: 9. The CDR3 DNA follows: TGTGCCAGCAGCCGCCCGGGACAGGCGGGAGAGACCCAGTACTTC. Translated, it gives CASSRPGQAGETQYF.

The chain combines TRBV3-1 with TRBJ2-7; TRBD1 agrees at 8 bases. Germline V gene data show CDR1 as LGHDT and CDR2 as YNNKEL (reference sequence). The CDR3 loop spans 14 amino acids. The J segment lost 0 bases and the V segment lost 4 bases, leaving 2 bases of the junction unmatched. DNA for the CDR3: TGTGCCAGCAGCCGGGGACAGGTCTCCTACGAGCAGTACTTC. Encoded protein: CASSRGQVSYEQYF.

The chain has TRBV7-3 and TRBJ1-2; D gene ambiguous. The CDR3 totals 8 residues. In germline, CDR1 is SGHTA, CDR2 FQGTGA. The CDR3 is CAALGYTF. The CDR3 bases are TGTGCTGCGCTTGGCTACACCTTC.

V gene TRBV2 combines with J gene TRBJ2-5; the D call may be TRBD1 or TRBD2 (5 bases each). Trimming left V 5 bases short and J 0 bases short, with 10 bases between. This CDR3 has 14 residues. CDR1 SNHLY and CDR2 FYNNEI come from the germline V gene. The CDR3 protein is CASSSGTYQETQYF. DNA for the CDR3: TGTGCCAGCAGTTCCGGGACGTACCAAGAGACCCAGTACTTC.

The chain carries TRBV29-1 and TRBJ1-2; D is undetermined. CDR1 and CDR2 (germline): SQVTM, ANQGSEA. The CDR3 has 12 amino acids. V lost 5 bases and J lost 4, with 11 bases in between. The chain's CDR3 is CSVLPPGYGYTF. The DNA for the CDR3 is TGCAGCGTTCTCCCCCCTGGCTATGGCTACACCTTC.

The chain joins TRBV9 to TRBJ1-6, with D unclear. Germline V gene lookup returns CDR1 SGDLS and CDR2 YYNGEE. V was cut by 4 bases and J by 7 bases, with 18 bases left in between. The CDR3 length is 16 residues. In nucleotides, the CDR3 is TGTGCCAGCAGCTCCCCCGGGGTAACGCCAAATTCACCCCTCCACTTT. This translates into CASSSPGVTPNSPLHF. Based on the CDR3 plus reference TRBV9 and TRBJ1-6, the full variable domain is DSGVTQTPKHLITATGQRVTLRCSPRSGDLSVYWYQQSLDQGLQFLIQYYNGEERAKGNILERFSAQQFPDLHSELNLSSLELGDSALYFCASSSPGVTPNSPLHFGNGTRLTVT.

The genes are TRBV29-1 and TRBJ2-7; TRBD1 matches at 7 bases. The CDR3 spans 13 residues. Germline assignment: CDR1 SQVTM and CDR2 ANQGSEA. J was trimmed by 0 bases and V by 4 bases; bases with no gene match: 3. CDR3 DNA sequence: TGCAGCGTTGGAGCAGGGGGCTCCTACGAGCAGTACTTC. Protein sequence: CSVGAGGSYEQYF.

The genes are TRBV29-1 and TRBJ2-2; D uncertain. The CDR3 runs to 14 residues. With 5 bases removed from V and 2 bases from J, the gap between germline ends came to 12 bases. Germline V gives CDR1 SQVTM, CDR2 ANQGSEA. CDR3 DNA: TGCAGCGTTTTGGTGGGTGCCAACACCGGGGAGCTGTTTTTT. It is translated as CSVLVGANTGELFF.

The CDR3 reads CASSHPKGAMNLDTQYF. The CDR3 region has the DNA TGTGCCAGCAGCCACCCAAAAGGGGCGATGAATTTGGATACGCAGTATTTT. The chain uses TRBV3-1 and TRBJ2-3, with a weak D call TRBD1 (5 bases). The CDR3 totals 17 residues. The V end lost 3 bases, the J end lost 6 bases, and 22 bases lay between the germline ends. Per germline, CDR1 LGHDT and CDR2 YNNKEL (reference sequence).

CDR3 sequence: CASSLNRDREQFF. The CDR3 nucleotides are TGTGCCAGCAGTTTGAACAGGGATAGGGAGCAGTTCTTC. The chain is built from TRBV27 and TRBJ2-1; D possibly corresponds to TRBD1 (6 bases). The CDR3 totals 13 residues. The V gene's germline CDR1 is MNHEY and CDR2 SMNVEV (reference sequence). V was trimmed by 3 bases and J by 10 bases, leaving 13 bases between them.

The rearrangement uses TRBV9 and TRBJ1-6, with 8 positions matching TRBD1. V dropped 6 bases and J dropped 7; count of bases not matched to a gene: 6. The CDR3 loop spans 14 amino acids. Germline values: CDR1 SGDLS, CDR2 YYNGEE. The CDR3 is CASTRTGWNSPLHF. As DNA, the CDR3 is TGTGCCAGCACCCGGACAGGGTGGAATTCACCCCTCCACTTT.